This is a list of T cell receptor beta chains from one sample in a study of blood T cell repertoires in COVID-19. Measured with immunoSEQ multiplex PCR; TCRdb has only the in-frame clones, and not every one. The sample includes 100,000 to 150,000 clones, 60% to 80% of them seen just once. Sequences were obtained from peripheral blood. These TCRs come from a woman between 70 and 85 years old with acute or convalescent COVID-19. CDR3s include the opening cysteine and the closing phenylalanine or tryptophan. A D gene is named only where the DNA matches it firmly. Rows may omit the clone size; those that give it use once, few, many or a size class.

clone_size: few; j_call: TRBJ2-1; v_call: TRBV6-5; d_call: .; cdr3_nt: TGTGCCAGCAGTTTGTCCGTAGCAGGGATGGGGAATGAGCAGTTCTTC; cdr3_aa: CASSLSVAGMGNEQFF
clone_size: .; j_call: TRBJ2-1; v_call: TRBV2; d_call: TRBD2; cdr3_nt: TGTGCCAGCACCGGGGGCGGGACTAGCGCGAATGAGCAGTTCTTC; cdr3_aa: CASTGGGTSANEQFF
clone_size: .; j_call: TRBJ2-1; v_call: TRBV11-3; d_call: TRBD1; cdr3_nt: TGTGCCAGCAGCTTTGATTCTGGTGGGACAGGGTACGAGCAGTTCTTC; cdr3_aa: CASSFDSGGTGYEQFF
clone_size: .; j_call: TRBJ2-7; v_call: TRBV9; d_call: TRBD2; cdr3_nt: TGTGCCAGCAGCGCCGGACTAGCGGGAGTGGAGCAGTACTTC; cdr3_aa: CASSAGLAGVEQYF
clone_size: .; j_call: TRBJ2-1; v_call: TRBV5-1; d_call: .; cdr3_nt: TGCGCCAGCAGCTTGGTTTCTCGCCTCCCACTCTCCTCCTACAATGAGCAGTTCTTC; cdr3_aa: CASSLVSRLPLSSYNEQFF
clone_size: .; j_call: TRBJ2-2; v_call: TRBV9; d_call: TRBD2; cdr3_nt: TGTGCCAGCAGCGCCGGGACTAGCGGATCGAACACCGGGGAGCTGTTTTTT; cdr3_aa: CASSAGTSGSNTGELFF
clone_size: .; j_call: TRBJ1-2; v_call: TRBV5-1; d_call: .; cdr3_nt: TGCGCCAGCAGATCCGGGGGAACTAACTATGGCTACACCTTC; cdr3_aa: CASRSGGTNYGYTF
clone_size: .; j_call: TRBJ2-2; v_call: TRBV11-3; d_call: .; cdr3_nt: TGTGCCAGCAGCTTGGATAGCCTAAGCGGGGAGCTGTTTTTT; cdr3_aa: CASSLDSLSGELFF
clone_size: .; j_call: TRBJ1-1; v_call: TRBV15; d_call: .; cdr3_nt: TGTGCCACCAGCAGAGTGGGCCGGAACACTGAAGCTTTCTTT; cdr3_aa: CATSRVGRNTEAFF
clone_size: .; j_call: TRBJ2-7; v_call: TRBV2; d_call: .; cdr3_nt: TGTGCCAGCAGTGACAGGGCTTTATACGAGCAGTACTTC; cdr3_aa: CASSDRALYEQYF
clone_size: .; j_call: TRBJ2-2; v_call: TRBV5-1; d_call: TRBD1; cdr3_nt: TGCGCCAGCAGCTCCGGGACAGGGGGAACCGGGGAGCTGTTTTTT; cdr3_aa: CASSSGTGGTGELFF
clone_size: .; j_call: TRBJ2-7; v_call: TRBV4-1; d_call: TRBD1; cdr3_nt: TGCGCCAGCAGCCAAGACCGGGGGACAGGGGCTTCCTACGAGCAGTACTTC; cdr3_aa: CASSQDRGTGASYEQYF
clone_size: .; j_call: TRBJ2-3; v_call: TRBV19; d_call: TRBD1; cdr3_nt: TGTGCCAGTAGTATAGGCAACCGGGACAGTGCCGATACGCAGTATTTT; cdr3_aa: CASSIGNRDSADTQYF
clone_size: .; j_call: TRBJ2-3; v_call: TRBV7-8; d_call: TRBD2; cdr3_nt: TGTGCCAGCAGCTTAGTGATGAGGGTCGGGGGGGATACGCAGTATTTT; cdr3_aa: CASSLVMRVGGDTQYF
clone_size: .; j_call: TRBJ2-3; v_call: TRBV19; d_call: TRBD2; cdr3_nt: TGTGCCAGTAGTATAGGTGGGAGGGTTACAGATACGCAGTATTTT; cdr3_aa: CASSIGGRVTDTQYF
clone_size: many; j_call: TRBJ1-1; v_call: TRBV5-6; d_call: .; cdr3_nt: TGTGCCAGCAGCTTGCTGGGGCCGCCTGAAGCTTTCTTT; cdr3_aa: CASSLLGPPEAFF
clone_size: .; j_call: TRBJ2-2; v_call: TRBV6-2/TRBV6-3; d_call: TRBD1; cdr3_nt: TGTGCCAGCAGTTACCGATACGGGACAGGAAATACCGGGGAGCTGTTTTTT; cdr3_aa: CASSYRYGTGNTGELFF
clone_size: .; j_call: TRBJ2-2; v_call: TRBV7-2; d_call: .; cdr3_nt: TGTGCCAGCAGCCCATTCTCGGACACCGGGGAGCTGTTTTTT; cdr3_aa: CASSPFSDTGELFF
clone_size: few; j_call: TRBJ1-2; v_call: TRBV6-6; d_call: TRBD1; cdr3_nt: TGTGCCAGCAGTTCTACAGGGGGAAACTATGGCTACACCTTC; cdr3_aa: CASSSTGGNYGYTF
clone_size: .; j_call: TRBJ2-1; v_call: TRBV4-3; d_call: TRBD2; cdr3_nt: TGCGCCAGCAGCCAATCCGGGACTAGCGGGAGTTACAATGAGCAGTTCTTC; cdr3_aa: CASSQSGTSGSYNEQFF
clone_size: .; j_call: TRBJ1-4; v_call: TRBV9; d_call: TRBD1; cdr3_nt: TGTGCCAGCAGTCGGACTCAGGGGGAGCATGAAAAACTGTTTTTT; cdr3_aa: CASSRTQGEHEKLFF